This T cell receptor beta chain emerged from a study of vaccination effects on CD4 cells after COVID-19 (dated by TCRdb to the early 2020s). About the full investigation: Each participant received two doses of an mRNA SARS-CoV-2 vaccine, either BNT162b2 or mRNA-1273. A total of 9 to 11 COVID-19 convalescent patients and a handful of SARS-CoV-2-naive healthy vaccine recipients were included in the full study. In both COVID-19 convalescent patients and infection-naive vaccine recipients, the study compared SARS-CoV-2 spike-specific CD4+ TCR repertoires from before mRNA vaccination with those from after it. Cultures from other donors in the study were sequenced with the Oncomine TCR Beta short-read assay on an Illumina iSeq 100.

General findings and caveats noted by the study authors: In healthy vaccine recipients, vaccine-induced clones were almost all SARS-CoV-2 mono-reactive, with only 1 of 255 being cross-reactive with common cold coronaviruses. Marked clonal contraction was observed in both infection-induced and vaccine-induced clones at late post-vaccination timepoints, consistent with waning T cell responses. The study was limited by a small number of convalescent patients, and early post-infection timepoints were lacking.

In the ViraFEST assay, PBMC were stimulated with viral peptide pools, and antigen-specific CD4+ T cell clonotypes were then identified by expansion using TCR sequencing. After less than eleven days of culture, CD4+ T cells were isolated with the EasySep CD4+ T cell isolation kit. Healthy vaccine recipients had no prior SARS-CoV-2 infection, confirmed by negative nucleocapsid antibodies before and after vaccination. Each well held roughly 2.2 million PBMC cultured in IMDM containing approximately 5.3% human AB serum, roughly 10 IU/ml IL-2 and gentamicin, along with around 9.4 ug/ml peptides. Half of the culture medium was replaced with fresh IL-2-containing medium on days 3 and 7. Unless noted otherwise, every peptide stimulation condition was grown in triplicate wells. Using Ficoll-Paque Plus gradient centrifugation, PBMC were separated from whole blood and then either used fresh or cryopreserved at -140C. Overlapping peptide pools spanned the spike proteins of SARS-CoV-2 and the common cold coronaviruses HCoV-NL63, HCoV-OC43 and HCoV-229E. The QIAamp micro DNA kit was used to extract genomic DNA from the cultured CD4+ T cells.

CDR1 and CDR2, looked up from the germline V gene (reference sequence), are LGHDT and YNNKEL. The V end gives up 7 bases and the J end 2 bases, leaving 10 bases in the junction not matched to a gene. Inclusive of the bounding cysteine and phenylalanine, the CDR3 is 15 residues long. CDR3 DNA only is kept here, 45 bases in frame from base 1. In the case of this clone: Its antigen has not been determined. No per-base quality is available; no much larger clone lies one base away.

To prepare the library, the immunoSEQ multiplex PCR assay was applied. DNA from the CD4+ T cells that had been cultured and isolated underwent TCR beta CDR3 sequencing. In the authors' own workflow: Non-productive TCR sequences were removed and reads were trimmed to the CDR3 region, keeping CDR3s of at least 7 amino acids. Antigen-specific clonotypes were identified using the MANAFEST web app by comparison of expansion in peptide wells against reference cultures. Positive clones required FDR<0.05 expansion versus reference and all other wells, odds ratio above 5, and frequency above 0.1% in two replicate wells. A clonotype was called cross-reactive if it was significantly expanded both in SARS-CoV-2 spike wells and in at least one common cold coronavirus spike condition. CDR3 similarity was assessed by Levenshtein distance with the stringdist R package, and unrooted trees were built with ape in R 3.6.1. Drawn from immuneACCESS, this table holds only the in-frame rearrangements with V and J called that TCRdb kept. Clones are partly lost; checked studies trace under half to an unresolved V gene and leave the rest unexplained. The DNA gave D and trimming, while V, J and clone size come from that table. For this sample there are tens of thousands of clones; about two thirds appear just once. Clones ranked in the top ten supply approximately 16% of the sample.

The sequence came from a human donor who received a COVID-19 vaccine. In this chain, TRBV3-1 (or the pseudogene TRBV3-2) is recombined with TRBJ1-2; the junction holds 7 bases that match TRBD1. Specimen: CD4+ T cells from PBMCs cultured with SARS-CoV-2 spike peptides, collected before COVID-19 vaccination. What this sample's cell subset or site label stands for: SARS-CoV-2 spike overlapping peptide pool stimulation. The sequence in DNA is TGTGCCAGCAACAAACAGGGGAACCCAAACTATGGCTACACCTTC. Its translation is CASNKQGNPNYGYTF.